This record looks at one T cell receptor (beta chain) sequence and its context. The sample originates from a study of blood T cells in healthy people across ages. A second PCR of about 6 to 11 cycles used a sample-barcoded 5' primer and a J-beta primer mix. One entry per CDR3 protein results from TCRdb running MiXCR on the 5' RACE reads. The table shows about 640,000 distinct CDR3 sequences, with 58% occurring only once. The receptor comes from a man aged 60-69 years in good health. Material: blood.

The CDR3 DNA reads TGTGCCAGCAGCGGCGCAGGGGGGAGCTCCTACAATGAGCAGTTCTTC. Protein product: CASSGAGGSSYNEQFF. This chain joins TRBV9 and TRBJ2-1; possible D gene TRBD1, 7 bases. The CDR3 length is 16 residues. V gave up 3 bases and J gave up 0 bases, with 13 bases separating them. Germline assignment: CDR1 SGDLS and CDR2 YYNGEE.